This T cell receptor (beta chain) was recorded in a study of CD8 T cells in ankylosing spondylitis. Whole-study results and caveats: Seemingly characteristic of ankylosing spondylitis blood was a TCR beta motif consisting of 7 or 8 highly homologous variants. The authors found the disease-linked clones to be CD8+ and relatively rare in peripheral blood. Significant enrichment of disease-linked clones was reported in matched ankylosing spondylitis synovial fluid.

Quantitative molecular-barcoded 5'-RACE generated the TCR beta libraries. TCRdb re-derived calls from the 5' RACE reads in MiXCR, one entry per CDR3 protein. The repertoire holds hundreds of thousands of distinct CDR3 sequences, with roughly a sixth as singletons. The V gene lost 1 base and the J gene lost 4 bases, with 16 bases spanning the gap. The CDR3 has 17 residues. Germline CDR1 reads LGHNA; CDR2 reads YNFKEQ. Concerning this clonotype: Its antigen is unknown.

This chain links TRBV4-2 with TRBJ1-4; tentative D call: TRBD1 (5 bases). The source is a male donor with ankylosing spondylitis. The specimen sequenced was blood, either unsorted or a sorted T cell fraction (not recorded which). The chain's CDR3 is CASSQALHGAGNEKLFF. CDR3 DNA: TGTGCCAGCAGCCAAGCACTCCACGGGGCGGGTAATGAAAAACTGTTTTTT.